These T cell receptor beta chains were read from a single sample in a study of T cells in Graves' hyperthyroidism and ophthalmopathy. TCRdb processed the multiplex PCR reads anew with MiXCR; each CDR3 protein has one entry. The sample has a few hundred thousand distinct CDR3 sequences, about 15% seen once. Sequencing was carried out using blood. These receptors originate from a woman aged 18-35 years with Graves' hyperthyroidism that later progressed to Graves' ophthalmopathy. Both conserved end residues are part of each CDR3. Each record gives: V gene, J gene, CDR3 protein.

v_call: TRBV5-1; j_call: TRBJ2-5; cdr3_aa: CASSLAIRETQYF
v_call: TRBV6-1; j_call: TRBJ1-1; cdr3_aa: CASIGENTEAFF
v_call: TRBV20-1; j_call: TRBJ2-1; cdr3_aa: CSATKGVEQFF
v_call: TRBV20-1; j_call: TRBJ2-3; cdr3_aa: CSVRVGITDTQYF
v_call: TRBV7-9; j_call: TRBJ2-1; cdr3_aa: CASSLGRTSGRAGEQFF
v_call: TRBV19; j_call: TRBJ2-1; cdr3_aa: CASTWGLARSSYNEQFF
v_call: TRBV5-1; j_call: TRBJ1-1; cdr3_aa: CASSLSGAEAFF
v_call: TRBV10-2; j_call: TRBJ2-3; cdr3_aa: CASSELTRDYRNTDTQYF
v_call: TRBV30; j_call: TRBJ2-4; cdr3_aa: CAWSVGGGENIQYF
v_call: TRBV29-1; j_call: TRBJ1-2; cdr3_aa: CSVEDRGPKNYGYTF
v_call: TRBV27; j_call: TRBJ1-5; cdr3_aa: CASSLNLGGSQPQHF
v_call: TRBV6-2/TRBV6-3; j_call: TRBJ2-7; cdr3_aa: CASSYSYVERQYF
v_call: TRBV20-1; j_call: TRBJ2-1; cdr3_aa: CSASDRGNEQFF
v_call: TRBV6-1; j_call: TRBJ2-5; cdr3_aa: CASSRAGRDQYF
v_call: TRBV28; j_call: TRBJ2-7; cdr3_aa: CASSLYLAGGAEQYF
v_call: TRBV28; j_call: TRBJ2-2; cdr3_aa: CASIKGQAHTGELFF
v_call: TRBV28; j_call: TRBJ1-6; cdr3_aa: CASSQTATSLHF
v_call: TRBV18; j_call: TRBJ2-1; cdr3_aa: CASSARLAGDNEQFF
v_call: TRBV18; j_call: TRBJ2-1; cdr3_aa: CASSLGTSEYNEQFF
v_call: TRBV6-1; j_call: TRBJ1-2; cdr3_aa: CASSESGGIYGYTF
v_call: TRBV11-2; j_call: TRBJ2-7; cdr3_aa: CASSLGGLGGQGSQEQYF
v_call: TRBV20-1; j_call: TRBJ1-1; cdr3_aa: CSARDGTMNTEAFF
v_call: TRBV10-3; j_call: TRBJ2-1; cdr3_aa: CAISPGTGGNEQFF
v_call: TRBV18; j_call: TRBJ2-7; cdr3_aa: CASSPDRQSYEQYF
v_call: TRBV5-5; j_call: TRBJ2-5; cdr3_aa: CASSPWDRREQETQYF
v_call: TRBV4-2; j_call: TRBJ2-3; cdr3_aa: CASSQSGRATDTQYF
v_call: TRBV28; j_call: TRBJ2-3; cdr3_aa: CASSFSLDRFSTDTQYF
v_call: TRBV2; j_call: TRBJ1-5; cdr3_aa: CATGGPGYSNQPQHF
v_call: TRBV18; j_call: TRBJ2-7; cdr3_aa: CASSPLLQGSGISEQYF
v_call: TRBV28; j_call: TRBJ2-3; cdr3_aa: CASSLYQGPDTQYF
v_call: TRBV30; j_call: TRBJ1-5; cdr3_aa: CAWSVGSPNQPQHF